This TCR beta chain came from a study of breast tumors, draining lymph nodes, adjacent tissues. Study-level results: Most tumor T cells seemingly derive from lymph node, then expand in tumor. Tumor repertoires ranked between lymph nodes and nontumor tissue in diversity, with V and J gene preferences. Luminal-like breast cancer showed significantly greater tumor-nontumor repertoire similarity than basal-like breast cancer did.

Samples came from axillary lymph nodes draining the breast cancer. From the multiplex PCR reads, TCRdb called clonotypes with MiXCR, one entry per CDR3 protein. Among about 180,000 distinct CDR3 sequences listed, 30% to 40% were seen once. The CDR3 runs 15 residues. Germline V gives CDR1 KGHSH, CDR2 LQKENI. Trimming took 6 bases from V and 2 from J, leaving 13 bases between them. This clonotype was counted many times. Its antigen remains unknown. The sequence came from a female donor with breast cancer. Some clones in this sample may be carry-over from other donors' samples. The V call is TRBV18, the J call TRBJ1-4; no clear D. Sequencing was done on a sample of axillary lymph node tissue. The CDR3 region is CASSPLDLTNEKLFF. The CDR3 DNA sequence: TGTGCCAGCTCCCCTCTGGACTTGACTAATGAAAAACTGTTTTTT.